These T cell receptor beta chains were read from a single sample in a study of T-cell reconstitution after alpha-beta-depleted transplantation in children. TCRdb analysed the PCR reads with MiXCR anew, one entry per CDR3 protein. The sample holds some 550,000 distinct CDR3 sequences, 20% to 25% seen once. Sequences were derived from PBMCs, mostly from graft donor cells, sampled 360 days after TCRalphabeta/CD19-depleted stem cell transplant. The receptors derive from a boy younger than two who had a stem cell transplant for acute myeloid leukemia, so the T cells may come from the graft donor. Both conserved end residues are part of each CDR3. Fields, in order: CDR3 length, clone size, J gene, D gene, V gene, CDR3 protein, CDR3 DNA. A D gene is named only where the DNA matches it firmly. Rows may omit the clone size; those that give it use once, few, many or a size class.

CDR3 length: 14; clone size: many; J gene: TRBJ2-7; D gene: NA; V gene: TRBV6-5; CDR3 protein: CASSYSSQVHEQYF; CDR3 DNA: TGTGCCAGCAGTTACTCGAGCCAGGTCCACGAGCAGTACTTC
CDR3 length: 14; clone size: many; J gene: TRBJ2-1; D gene: TRBD2; V gene: TRBV5-1; CDR3 protein: CASRGTSGGNEQFF; CDR3 DNA: TGCGCCAGCCGAGGGACTAGCGGGGGTAATGAGCAGTTCTTC
CDR3 length: 17; clone size: few; J gene: TRBJ2-1; D gene: TRBD2; V gene: TRBV12-3/TRBV12-4; CDR3 protein: CASSPGLAGAPYNEQFF; CDR3 DNA: TGTGCCAGCAGTCCAGGACTAGCGGGGGCCCCCTACAATGAGCAGTTCTTC
CDR3 length: 16; clone size: many; J gene: TRBJ1-2; D gene: NA; V gene: TRBV20-1; CDR3 protein: CSARSSTVHPNYGYTF; CDR3 DNA: TGCAGTGCTAGATCCTCGACAGTACACCCTAACTATGGCTACACCTTC
CDR3 length: 16; clone size: once; J gene: TRBJ2-5; D gene: TRBD1; V gene: TRBV25-1; CDR3 protein: CASSGTDRGGLETQYF; CDR3 DNA: TGTGCCAGCAGTGGGACGGACAGGGGCGGATTAGAGACCCAGTACTTC
CDR3 length: 14; clone size: few; J gene: TRBJ2-3; D gene: NA; V gene: TRBV9; CDR3 protein: CASSVDPSANTQYF; CDR3 DNA: TGTGCCAGCAGCGTAGACCCTAGCGCGAATACGCAGTATTTT
CDR3 length: 14; clone size: once; J gene: TRBJ1-2; D gene: TRBD1; V gene: TRBV7-2; CDR3 protein: CASSYRDRLYGYTF; CDR3 DNA: TGTGCCAGCAGCTACCGGGACAGGCTCTATGGCTACACCTTC
CDR3 length: 16; clone size: few; J gene: TRBJ2-6; D gene: NA; V gene: TRBV5-6; CDR3 protein: CASSLDGFPGANVLTF; CDR3 DNA: TGTGCCAGCAGCCTCGACGGTTTTCCTGGGGCCAACGTCCTGACTTTC
CDR3 length: 13; clone size: NA; J gene: TRBJ2-7; D gene: NA; V gene: TRBV6-2/TRBV6-3; CDR3 protein: CASSYGGRYEQYF; CDR3 DNA: TGTGCCAGCAGTTACGGAGGACGTTACGAGCAGTACTTC
CDR3 length: 17; clone size: NA; J gene: TRBJ1-5; D gene: NA; V gene: TRBV12-3/TRBV12-4; CDR3 protein: CASSFKGWGAGEGPRHF; CDR3 DNA: TGTGCCAGCAGTTTTAAGGGGTGGGGTGCAGGAGAGGGGCCCCGGCATTTT
CDR3 length: 13; clone size: many; J gene: TRBJ2-7; D gene: NA; V gene: TRBV20-1; CDR3 protein: CSAPRGQVDEQYF; CDR3 DNA: TGCAGTGCCCCCCGCGGGCAGGTAGACGAGCAGTACTTC
CDR3 length: 15; clone size: few; J gene: TRBJ1-2; D gene: NA; V gene: TRBV5-5; CDR3 protein: CASSPGAHDGAGYTF; CDR3 DNA: TGTGCCAGCAGCCCTGGCGCTCACGACGGGGCTGGCTACACCTTC
CDR3 length: 14; clone size: few; J gene: TRBJ2-7; D gene: NA; V gene: TRBV6-1; CDR3 protein: CASSGEDNSYEQYF; CDR3 DNA: TGTGCCAGCAGTGGAGAGGACAACTCCTACGAGCAGTACTTC
CDR3 length: 13; clone size: NA; J gene: TRBJ2-7; D gene: NA; V gene: TRBV29-1; CDR3 protein: CSVTGSTAHEQYF; CDR3 DNA: TGCAGCGTTACCGGGAGCACCGCTCACGAGCAGTACTTC
CDR3 length: 15; clone size: few; J gene: TRBJ1-6; D gene: NA; V gene: TRBV20-1; CDR3 protein: CSATGTNSYNSPLHF; CDR3 DNA: TGCAGTGCCACCGGGACCAACTCCTATAATTCACCCCTCCACTTT
CDR3 length: 12; clone size: NA; J gene: TRBJ1-3; D gene: TRBD1; V gene: TRBV20-1; CDR3 protein: CSAKGQGNTIYF; CDR3 DNA: TGCAGTGCTAAGGGACAGGGAAACACCATATATTTT
CDR3 length: 13; clone size: many; J gene: TRBJ1-3; D gene: NA; V gene: TRBV12-3/TRBV12-4; CDR3 protein: CASSNQGRNTIYF; CDR3 DNA: TGTGCCAGCAGTAACCAGGGGAGAAACACCATATATTTT
CDR3 length: 13; clone size: many; J gene: TRBJ2-1; D gene: NA; V gene: TRBV5-1; CDR3 protein: CASSPGEHNEQFF; CDR3 DNA: TGCGCCAGCAGCCCAGGGGAACACAATGAGCAGTTCTTC
CDR3 length: 15; clone size: NA; J gene: TRBJ1-1; D gene: NA; V gene: TRBV7-3; CDR3 protein: CASSLKGSGSTEAFF; CDR3 DNA: TGTGCCAGCAGCTTAAAAGGGAGTGGGAGCACTGAAGCTTTCTTT
CDR3 length: 15; clone size: few; J gene: TRBJ1-5; D gene: NA; V gene: TRBV20-1; CDR3 protein: CSAREEPGGNQPQHF; CDR3 DNA: TGCAGTGCTAGAGAGGAGCCAGGGGGCAATCAGCCCCAGCATTTT
CDR3 length: 17; clone size: NA; J gene: TRBJ2-3; D gene: TRBD2; V gene: TRBV12-3/TRBV12-4; CDR3 protein: CASSFLAGGHSTDTQYF; CDR3 DNA: TGTGCCAGCAGTTTCCTAGCGGGGGGGCATAGTACAGATACGCAGTATTTT
CDR3 length: 18; clone size: many; J gene: TRBJ2-5; D gene: NA; V gene: TRBV20-1; CDR3 protein: CSAREWGDSPLFSETQYF; CDR3 DNA: TGCAGTGCTAGAGAGTGGGGGGACTCCCCTCTTTTTTCAGAGACCCAGTACTTC
CDR3 length: 16; clone size: few; J gene: TRBJ2-2; D gene: TRBD1; V gene: TRBV6-1; CDR3 protein: CASRPLDRANTGELFF; CDR3 DNA: TGTGCCAGCAGACCCTTGGACAGGGCGAACACCGGGGAGCTGTTTTTT
CDR3 length: 13; clone size: NA; J gene: TRBJ1-5; D gene: NA; V gene: TRBV6-1; CDR3 protein: CASLGRSNQPQHF; CDR3 DNA: TGTGCCAGCTTGGGGCGAAGCAATCAGCCCCAGCATTTT
CDR3 length: 11; clone size: many; J gene: TRBJ2-1; D gene: NA; V gene: TRBV7-2; CDR3 protein: CATEEYNEQFF; CDR3 DNA: TGTGCCACTGAGGAGTACAATGAGCAGTTCTTC
CDR3 length: 15; clone size: once; J gene: TRBJ2-1; D gene: NA; V gene: TRBV7-2; CDR3 protein: CASSRAGTDNNEQFF; CDR3 DNA: TGTGCCAGCAGCCGCGCCGGGACTGACAACAATGAGCAGTTCTTC
CDR3 length: 16; clone size: many; J gene: TRBJ2-3; D gene: TRBD2; V gene: TRBV24-1; CDR3 protein: CATSETSGAGMDTQYF; CDR3 DNA: TGTGCCACGTCGGAGACTAGCGGGGCGGGCATGGATACGCAGTATTTT